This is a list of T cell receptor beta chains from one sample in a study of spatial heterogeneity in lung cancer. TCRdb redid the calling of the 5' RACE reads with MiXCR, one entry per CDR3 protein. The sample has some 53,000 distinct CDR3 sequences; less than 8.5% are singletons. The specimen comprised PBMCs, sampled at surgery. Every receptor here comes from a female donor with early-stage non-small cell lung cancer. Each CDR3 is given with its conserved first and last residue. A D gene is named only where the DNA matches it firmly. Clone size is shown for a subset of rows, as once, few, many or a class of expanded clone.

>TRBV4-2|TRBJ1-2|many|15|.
CASSQGQSRSYGYTF
TGTGCCAGCAGCCAAGGACAATCCCGAAGCTATGGCTACACCTTC
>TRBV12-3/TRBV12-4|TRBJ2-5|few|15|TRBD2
CASSLGGGDQETQYF
TGTGCCAGCAGTTTAGGCGGGGGGGACCAAGAGACCCAGTACTTC
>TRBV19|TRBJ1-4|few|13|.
CASSNTRGEKLFF
TGTGCCAGTAGTAACACCCGTGGGGAAAAACTGTTTTTT
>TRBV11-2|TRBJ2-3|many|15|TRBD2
CASSFSGESGDTQYF
TGTGCCAGCAGCTTCAGCGGGGAATCAGGAGATACGCAGTATTTT
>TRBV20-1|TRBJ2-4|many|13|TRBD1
CSVVEGGFGIQYF
TGCAGTGTAGTAGAAGGGGGCTTTGGCATTCAGTACTTC
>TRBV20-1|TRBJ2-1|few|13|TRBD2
CSAGTSIYNEQFF
TGCAGTGCCGGGACTAGTATTTACAATGAGCAGTTCTTC
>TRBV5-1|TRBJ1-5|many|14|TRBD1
CASQRGTGDQPQHF
TGCGCCAGCCAGAGAGGGACAGGCGATCAGCCCCAGCATTTT
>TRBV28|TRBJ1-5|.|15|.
CASSFLTATRQPQHF
TGTGCCAGCAGTTTTCTGACAGCCACCCGACAGCCCCAGCATTTT
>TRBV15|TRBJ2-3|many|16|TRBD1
CATSRYRDSDTDTQYF
TGTGCCACCAGCAGATACCGGGACAGTGACACAGATACGCAGTATTTT
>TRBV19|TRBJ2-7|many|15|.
CASSIAGSGHYEQYF
TGTGCCAGTAGTATAGCGGGAAGCGGCCACTACGAGCAGTACTTC
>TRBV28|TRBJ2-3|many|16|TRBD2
CASSFQGLAVADTQYF
TGTGCCAGCAGTTTCCAAGGACTAGCGGTAGCCGATACGCAGTATTTT
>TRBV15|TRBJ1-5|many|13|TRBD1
CATSGDRDQPQHF
TGTGCCACCAGCGGGGACAGGGATCAGCCCCAGCATTTT
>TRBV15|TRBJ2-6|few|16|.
CATSVRLGSGANVLTF
TGTGCCACCAGCGTCCGACTGGGCTCTGGGGCCAACGTCCTGACTTTC
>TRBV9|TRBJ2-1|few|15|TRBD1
CASSPRLGQYNEQFF
TGTGCCAGCAGCCCACGGTTGGGACAGTACAATGAGCAGTTCTTC
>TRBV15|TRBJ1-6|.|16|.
CATSRDIERVDSPLHF
TGTGCCACCAGCAGAGATATTGAGAGGGTAGATTCACCCCTCCACTTT
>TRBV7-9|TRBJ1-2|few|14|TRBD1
CASSLGDSPYGYTF
TGTGCCAGCAGCTTAGGGGACAGCCCCTATGGCTACACCTTC
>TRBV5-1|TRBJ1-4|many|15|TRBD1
CASSSQGAINEKLFF
TGCGCCAGCAGCTCACAGGGGGCGATTAATGAAAAACTGTTTTTT
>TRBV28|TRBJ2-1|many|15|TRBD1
CASSSIRGSYNEQFF
TGTGCCAGCAGTTCGATCAGGGGGTCCTACAATGAGCAGTTCTTC
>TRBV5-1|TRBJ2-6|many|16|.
CASSLDGYSGANVLTF
TGCGCCAGCAGCTTGGATGGCTACTCTGGGGCCAACGTCCTGACTTTC
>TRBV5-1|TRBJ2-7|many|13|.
CASSLAEAGEQYF
TGCGCCAGCAGCTTGGCCGAAGCGGGCGAGCAGTACTTC
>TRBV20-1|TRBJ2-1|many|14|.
CSASGPGRLHEQFF
TGCAGTGCTAGTGGGCCAGGGCGGCTCCATGAGCAGTTCTTC
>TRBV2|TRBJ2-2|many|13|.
CASRPGWTGELFF
TGTGCCAGCAGACCCGGTTGGACCGGGGAGCTGTTTTTT
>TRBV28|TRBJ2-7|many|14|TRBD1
CASSSSGTVYEQYF
TGTGCCAGCAGTTCCTCCGGGACAGTCTACGAGCAGTACTTC
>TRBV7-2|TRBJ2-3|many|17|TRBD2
CASSPITGTSIADTQYF
TGTGCCAGCAGCCCTATCACCGGGACTAGCATCGCAGATACGCAGTATTTT
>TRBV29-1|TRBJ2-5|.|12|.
CSARTDQETQYF
TGCAGCGCCAGGACTGATCAAGAGACCCAGTACTTC
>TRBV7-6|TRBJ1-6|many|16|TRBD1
CASSLANRGVGSPLHF
TGTGCCAGCAGCTTGGCCAACAGGGGTGTGGGTTCACCCCTCCACTTT
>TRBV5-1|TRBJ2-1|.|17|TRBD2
CASSLGIAGSSYNEQFF
TGCGCCAGCAGCTTAGGGATAGCGGGGAGTTCCTACAATGAGCAGTTCTTC
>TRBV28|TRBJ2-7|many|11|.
CASTNLYEQYF
TGTGCCAGCACCAACCTCTACGAGCAGTACTTC
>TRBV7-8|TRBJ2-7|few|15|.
CASSPVSLSAYEQYF
TGTGCCAGCAGCCCAGTTTCGCTTTCGGCCTACGAGCAGTACTTC
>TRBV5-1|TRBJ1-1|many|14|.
CASSTQGEGTEAFF
TGCGCCAGCAGCACTCAAGGGGAGGGTACTGAAGCTTTCTTT
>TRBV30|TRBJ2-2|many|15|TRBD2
CARRLAGANTGELFF
TGTGCCAGAAGACTAGCGGGGGCGAACACCGGGGAGCTGTTTTTT